The TCR beta chain described here comes from a study of T cell clones after liver transplantation. Overall study context: Subjects received no induction therapy and standard immunosuppression until randomization at 12-24 months post-transplant. Tolerance: complete withdrawal held at least one year, liver enzymes staying within twice normal.

TCRdb's table, derived via immunoSEQ multiplex PCR, lists solely in-frame clones and lacks some. The sample records 65,000 to 90,000 clones, roughly nine tenths being singletons. The CDR3 extends over 15 amino acids. The germline V gene has CDR1 MNHNS and CDR2 SASEGT. Trimming stripped 4 bases from V and 4 bases from J, with 14 bases between. The chain couples TRBV6-1 to TRBJ2-1, with D uncertain. The receptor was derived from a human donor who received a liver transplant. Here the sequenced sample was CD4+ T cells from blood, taken before liver transplant. CDR3 sequence reads: CASSAGPQSYNEQFF. The CDR3 nucleotides read TGTGCCAGCAGTGCGGGCCCCCAAAGTTACAATGAGCAGTTCTTC.